Below are 25 T cell receptor beta chains sequenced from a single sample in a study of neurological immune-mediated disorders. TCRdb recomputed calls from the 5' RACE reads with MiXCR, one row per CDR3 protein. The table records more than 45,000 distinct CDR3 sequences, around 10% of them present only once. Sequencing used PBMCs. These TCRs come from a woman aged 35 to 49 with HTLV-1-associated myelopathy (HAM/TSP).

Many counts were recorded for this clonotype. This chain joins TRBV11-2 and TRBJ2-2, with TRBD1 matching 9 bases. Germline assignment: CDR1 SGHAT and CDR2 FQNNGV. Trimming took 5 bases from V and 5 from J; bases not matched to a gene: 3. The CDR3 consists of 14 residues. This CDR3 reads CASSMGTGTGELFF. CDR3 coding DNA: TGTGCCAGCAGCATGGGGACAGGGACCGGGGAGCTGTTTTTT.

This clonotype was counted many times. This chain joins TRBV18 and TRBJ1-4; D unclear. V was cut by 5 bases and J by 0 bases, with 16 bases left in between. This CDR3 is 17 amino acids long. In germline, CDR1 is KGHSH, CDR2 LQKENI. The CDR3 coding sequence is TGTGCCAGCTCATTTTACAGCTATCAGACAACTAATGAAAAACTGTTTTTT. Protein sequence: CASSFYSYQTTNEKLFF.

This clonotype was seen at least ten times. The chain uses TRBV12-3 or TRBV12-4 and TRBJ2-2; D is unclear. This CDR3 is built from 15 residues. With 5 bases removed from V and 0 bases from J, the gap between germline ends came to 10 bases. The CDR3 DNA follows: TGTGCCAGCAGTCCATCAGGCGCGAACACCGGGGAGCTGTTTTTT. The encoded protein is CASSPSGANTGELFF.

There are many counts of this clonotype. The chain joins TRBV5-1 to TRBJ2-1; 12 bases line up with TRBD2. This CDR3 comprises 15 residues. The germline V gene has CDR1 SGHRS and CDR2 YFSETQ. With 0 bases clipped from V and 5 bases from J, the junction kept 0 bases outside the gene matches. The CDR3 is CASSLASGGDNEQFF. The CDR3 DNA reads as TGCGCCAGCAGCTTGGCTAGCGGGGGGGACAATGAGCAGTTCTTC. Using reference TRBV5-1 and TRBJ2-1 for the parts outside the CDR3, the full variable domain is KAGVTQTPRYLIKTRGQQVTLSCSPISGHRSVSWYQQTPGQGLQFLFEYFSETQRNKGNFPGRFSGRQFSNSRSEMNVSTLELGDSALYLCASSLASGGDNEQFFGPGTRLTVL.

This clonotype was detected ten times or more. The rearrangement uses TRBV7-2 and TRBJ2-7; D remains unclear. V lost 1 base to trimming and J lost 2 bases, with 6 bases between them. Germline V CDR1 and CDR2: SGHTA, FQGNSA. The CDR3 has 13 amino acids. The CDR3 bases are TGTGCCAGCAGCTTAGACAGTCCCTACGAGCAGTACTTC. This translates into CASSLDSPYEQYF. Based on the CDR3 plus reference TRBV7-2 and TRBJ2-7, the full variable domain is GAGVSQSPSNKVTEKGKDVELRCDPISGHTALYWYRQSLGQGLEFLIYFQGNSAPDKSGLPSDRFSAERTGGSVSTLTIQRTQQEDSAVYLCASSLDSPYEQYFGPGTRLTVT.

This clonotype was found many times. This chain links TRBV11-2 with TRBJ2-4, with D possibly matching TRBD2 (7 bases). This CDR3 comprises 14 residues. Trimming cost V 3 bases and J 8 bases, with 14 bases left between them. The germline gives CDR1 SGHAT, CDR2 FQNNGV. CDR3 nucleotides: TGTGCCAGCAGCTTTGAGGGGGGGAATCACATTCAGTACTTC. As protein: CASSFEGGNHIQYF.

This clonotype was observed many times. The CDR3 protein is CASSQDLAGGLNTQYF. CDR3 nucleotide sequence: TGCGCCAGCAGCCAAGACCTAGCGGGGGGGCTGAATACGCAGTATTTT. This chain connects TRBV4-3 to TRBJ2-3, with 12 bases lining up with TRBD2. Germline V lookup: CDR1 LGHNA, CDR2 YSLEER. J lost 7 bases, V lost 0 bases, and 5 bases had no gene match. The CDR3 is made up of 16 amino acids.

This clonotype was observed many times. The chain employs TRBV6-6 and TRBJ2-2; unclear D gene. V was shortened by 7 bases and J by 4 bases, with 19 bases between the two germline ends. The CDR3 has 16 amino acids. Germline V CDR1 and CDR2: MNHNY, SVGAGI (reference sequence). CDR3 nucleotide sequence: TGTGCCAGCACCCGATGGTCCGCCCGAGGCACCGGGGAGCTGTTTTTT. This encodes CASTRWSARGTGELFF.

This clonotype has a count of ten or more. The chain employs TRBV7-6 and TRBJ2-2; a weak D match, TRBD1 (6 bases). The V gene's germline CDR1 is SGHVS and CDR2 FNYEAQ. The CDR3 spans 15 residues. Trimming left V 5 bases short and J 4 bases short, with 14 bases between. As DNA, the CDR3 is TGTGCCAGCAGCAAATGGACAGAAAGCACCGGGGAGCTGTTTTTT. Encoded protein: CASSKWTESTGELFF.

This clonotype was seen ten or more times. The chain has TRBV20-1 and TRBJ1-3; no reliable D call. This CDR3 has 11 amino acids. Germline CDR1 is DFQATT and CDR2 is SNEGSKA (reference sequence). The V end was cut by 4 bases, the J end by 4 bases, with 5 bases between. In nucleotides, the CDR3 is TGCAGTGCTACTATGGGAAACACCATATATTTT. It specifies CSATMGNTIYF.

This clonotype was counted ten times or more. CDR3 in DNA: TGCAGTGCTACCTCTAGCGGGGGGACTTACAATGAGCAGTTCTTC. This encodes CSATSSGGTYNEQFF. The rearrangement uses TRBV20-1 and TRBJ2-1, with 11 bases that match TRBD2. This CDR3 region has 15 residues. CDR1 and CDR2 (germline): DFQATT, SNEGSKA (reference sequence). Trimming removed 4 bases from V and 4 bases from J; junction bases left unmatched: 6.

This clonotype was counted many times. The V gene is TRBV6-2 or TRBV6-3, the J gene TRBJ2-7; D is perhaps TRBD1 (6 bases). V dropped 8 bases and J dropped 0 bases, with 14 bases sitting between them. The CDR3 has 14 residues. Germline CDR1 and CDR2: MNHEY and SVGEGT. The CDR3: CASCQDSTSYEQYF. CDR3 nucleotides: TGTGCCAGCTGTCAGGACAGCACCTCCTACGAGCAGTACTTC.

At least ten counts were recorded for this clonotype. This chain uses TRBV29-1 with TRBJ1-1, with 8 bases fitting TRBD1. The trim removed 7 bases at V and 0 bases at J, leaving 4 bases unmatched. In germline, CDR1 is SQVTM, CDR2 ANQGSEA. The CDR3 loop spans 13 amino acids. The CDR3 sequence is CSDMTGVNTEAFF. The CDR3 DNA reads as TGCAGCGATATGACAGGGGTGAACACTGAAGCTTTCTTT.

This clonotype occurred many times. The rearrangement links TRBV20-1 to TRBJ1-1, with TRBD1 as a possible D gene (5 bases). The CDR3 contains 13 residues. The germline V gene encodes CDR1 DFQATT and CDR2 SNEGSKA (reference sequence). Trimming took 0 bases from V and 4 from J, leaving 9 bases between them. The CDR3 protein is CSARDPGTTEAFF. CDR3 DNA: TGCAGTGCTAGAGATCCGGGGACCACTGAAGCTTTCTTT.

The sample holds many counts of this clonotype. The rearrangement links TRBV7-6 to TRBJ2-3; 8 bases are shared with TRBD2. Germline CDR1 and CDR2: SGHVS and FNYEAQ. V was clipped by 0 bases and J by 5 bases; unmatched bases: 7. This CDR3 has 16 amino acids. In DNA, the CDR3 is TGTGCCAGCAGCTTAGCCGGAGCGGGGGCCCAAGATACGCAGTATTTT. Its translation: CASSLAGAGAQDTQYF.

This clonotype has ten or more counts. The rearrangement links TRBV20-1 to TRBJ2-2; 11 nucleotides align to TRBD1. Germline loops: CDR1 DFQATT, CDR2 SNEGSKA (reference sequence). V dropped 6 bases and J dropped 6; count of bases not matched to a gene: 9. The CDR3 length is 15 residues. CDR3 bases: TGCAGTGCAAGGACAGGGGGCGAGGAGTCCGGGGAGCTGTTTTTT. It is translated as CSARTGGEESGELFF.

V usage is TRBV5-1 and J usage is TRBJ1-1, with D possibly being TRBD1 (6 bases). Between the trimmed V and J ends, which lost 2 bases and 11 bases, there was a span of 16 bases. CDR3 size: 13 residues. Germline loops: CDR1 SGHRS, CDR2 YFSETQ. The CDR3 reads CASSFVDSREAFF. The CDR3 DNA reads TGCGCCAGCAGCTTCGTGGACAGTCGGGAGGCTTTCTTT.

This clonotype was observed many times. V is TRBV20-1 and J is TRBJ1-5, with D perhaps TRBD1 (6 bases). Trimming removed 0 bases from V and 5 bases from J, with 14 bases in between. The CDR3 has 15 amino acids. Germline V gene lookup returns CDR1 DFQATT and CDR2 SNEGSKA (reference sequence). The chain's CDR3 is CSARDLRTADQPQHF. CDR3 nucleotides: TGCAGTGCTAGAGATTTGCGGACAGCCGATCAGCCCCAGCATTTT.

Many counts were recorded for this clonotype. This sequence joins TRBV11-2 and TRBJ2-7; 7 bases agree with TRBD1. The CDR3 has 15 residues. With V trimmed by 7 bases and J by 3 bases, 12 bases remained unmatched. Germline V gene lookup returns CDR1 SGHAT and CDR2 FQNNGV. CDR3 nucleotides: TGTGCCAGCAAGTACGGCCGGACAGGTTTCTACGAGCAGTACTTC. Its protein is CASKYGRTGFYEQYF.

This clonotype was counted at least ten times. This rearrangement joins TRBV6-5 to TRBJ2-7; the D gene is possibly TRBD1 (6 bases). Germline V gene sequence: CDR1 MNHEY, CDR2 SVGAGI. The CDR3 is 14 residues long. V gave up 5 bases and J gave up 2 bases, with 13 bases separating them. CDR3 nucleotides: TGTGCCAGCAGTCCGGCCGGGACAACCTACGAGCAGTACTTC. Translating gives CASSPAGTTYEQYF.

This clonotype was recorded at least ten times. The chain has TRBV24-1 and TRBJ2-4; D is possibly TRBD1 (5 bases). Trimming shortened V by 0 bases and J by 6 bases, and 5 bases separated the two germline ends. Germline V gene lookup returns CDR1 KGHDR and CDR2 SFDVKD. The CDR3 totals 13 residues. As DNA, the CDR3 is TGTGCCACCAGTGATTTGCAGGGAAACATTCAGTACTTC. Encoded protein: CATSDLQGNIQYF.

In its sample, this clonotype was seen many times. The genes are TRBV7-3 and TRBJ1-2; 8 bases align to TRBD1. The CDR3 is 14 residues long. Germline V gives CDR1 SGHTA, CDR2 FQGTGA. The junction had 8 bases not matched to a gene; V was cut back by 5 bases and J by 6 bases. CDR3 DNA: TGTGCCAGCAGCCCCGGGGACAGGATGAATGGCTACACCTTC. Translation gives CASSPGDRMNGYTF.

Notes on this clonotype: With a much larger clone just one base away, this may be a read error. This rearrangement joins TRBV19 to TRBJ1-5, with 9 bases lining up with TRBD1. CDR3 length: 15 amino acids. J gave up 5 bases and V 6 bases, and 8 bases lay outside the gene matches. CDR1 LNHDA and CDR2 SQIVND come from the germline V gene (reference sequence). CDR3 in DNA: TGTGCCAGTAGAAGACAGGGGGTGAATTATCAGCCCCAGCATTTT. This gives the protein CASRRQGVNYQPQHF. The variable domain in full, with the rest retrieved from reference TRBV19 and TRBJ1-5, is DGGITQSPKYLFRKEGQNVTLSCEQNLNHDAMYWYRQDPGQGLRLIYYSQIVNDFQKGDIAEGYSVSREKKESFPLTVTSAQKNPTAFYLCASRRQGVNYQPQHFGDGTRLSIL.

CDR3 sequence (DNA): TGCGCCAGCAGCCCATCGTGGATTGACGGGGGGTGTACTGAAGCTTTCTTT. The encoded protein is CASSPSWIDGGCTEAFF. The V gene is TRBV4-1, the J gene TRBJ1-1; D may be TRBD1 (5 bases). Germline values: CDR1 MGHRA, CDR2 YSYEKL. The V end was cut by 4 bases, the J end by 5 bases, with 23 bases between. This CDR3 is built from 17 residues.

This clonotype was recorded at least ten times. This chain uses TRBV4-1 with TRBJ2-5, with 8 bases fitting TRBD1. The germline gives CDR1 MGHRA, CDR2 YSYEKL. V dropped 0 bases and J dropped 5; count of bases not matched to a gene: 8. The CDR3 sequence is 16 residues long. The CDR3 region has the DNA TGCGCCAGCAGCCAAGAAAGCCCAGGGGGCGGGGAGACCCAGTACTTC. Encoded protein: CASSQESPGGGETQYF.